The T cell receptor beta chain under discussion was sequenced for a study of T cells after posttransplantation cyclophosphamide. Overall study findings and caveats: Later blood repertoires were often dominated by clones from the donor CD8+ memory compartment.

A note on this clone: Its antigen remains unidentified.

Losses at the gene ends were 3 bases for V and 3 bases for J; bases not matched to a gene: 11. The length of the CDR3 is 16 residues. Germline-derived CDR1 and CDR2 are GTSNPN and SVGIG (reference sequence). Only in-frame clones appear in the TCRdb table, and some are missing; sequencing was by immunoSEQ multiplex PCR. Of 25,000 to 30,000 clones detected, roughly 90% appear once; the ten largest clones hold about 3.5%. On the day of bone marrow donation, the related graft donor provided peripheral blood. The chain couples TRBV30 to TRBJ2-1, with 7 bases matching TRBD2. Input material: PBMCs. The source is a man aged 50 to 59. CDR3 residues: CAWSYLWGGNYNEQFF. The DNA of the CDR3 is TGTGCCTGGAGCTACCTATGGGGGGGAAACTACAATGAGCAGTTCTTC. The variable domain in full, completed from reference TRBV30 and TRBJ2-1, reads SQTIHQWPATLVQPVGSPLSLECTVEGTSNPNLYWYRQAAGRGLQLLFYSVGIGQISSEVPQNLSASRPQDRQFILSSKKLLLSDSGFYLCAWSYLWGGNYNEQFFGPGTRLTVL.